The 31 T cell receptor beta chains below all came from one sample that was sequenced in a study of blood T cell repertoires in COVID-19. Generated by immunoSEQ multiplex PCR, the TCRdb table keeps only in-frame clones and is missing some. The sample lists 200,000 to 250,000 clones, around 84% seen once, with under 9% in the top ten. What was sequenced was peripheral blood. The receptor set was obtained from a woman aged 70 to 79 with active or convalescent COVID-19.

This chain links TRBV4-3 with TRBJ1-2; 9 bases agree with TRBD1. The V segment lost 2 bases and the J segment 8 bases; nucleotides outside the gene matches: 9. The CDR3 runs 15 residues. CDR1 is LGHNA and CDR2 is YSLEER in the germline V gene. CDR3 DNA sequence: TGCGCCAGCAGCCAATGGACAGGGGAGGCGTTGGGCTACACCTTC. Protein product: CASSQWTGEALGYTF.

V and J are TRBV29-1 and TRBJ2-7; D ambiguous. Germline loops: CDR1 SQVTM, CDR2 ANQGSEA. The CDR3 covers 12 residues. The germline V and J ends were trimmed by 4 bases and 0 bases, with 7 bases remaining between them. This chain's CDR3 is CSVGQRSYEQYF. The CDR3 nucleotides read TGCAGCGTTGGCCAGCGCTCCTACGAGCAGTACTTC.

V and J are TRBV29-1 and TRBJ1-1; TRBD1 matches at 7 bases. Germline V gene sequence: CDR1 SQVTM, CDR2 ANQGSEA. CDR3 size: 14 residues. V lost 6 bases to trimming and J lost 2 bases; unmatched junction nucleotides: 9. The CDR3 protein is CSVEFGTANTEAFF. The DNA for the CDR3 is TGCAGCGTAGAATTCGGGACAGCTAACACTGAAGCTTTCTTT.

This clone has just a few counts. The chain links TRBV6-5 to TRBJ1-6; D possibly corresponds to TRBD1 (5 bases). The V gene's germline CDR1 is MNHEY and CDR2 SVGAGI. Trimming left V 0 bases short and J 8 bases short, with 11 bases between. The CDR3 is made up of 15 amino acids. CDR3 DNA: TGTGCCAGCAGTTACTCGCCAGGGCCATATTCACCCCTCCACTTT. Its protein product is CASSYSPGPYSPLHF.

This sequence joins TRBV5-1 and TRBJ2-7; maybe TRBD2 (5 bases). CDR3 length equals 16 residues. The germline V gene has CDR1 SGHRS and CDR2 YFSETQ. V was pared by 1 base and J by 8 bases, with 22 bases between. In nucleotides, the CDR3 is TGCGCCAGCAGCTTGATATGGTCAGAGACTACGGTGAAGCAGTACTTC. Translation: CASSLIWSETTVKQYF.

This chain joins TRBV10-1 and TRBJ1-1; maybe TRBD1 (6 bases). The germline V gene encodes CDR1 WNHNN and CDR2 SYGVQD (reference sequence). CDR3 length equals 13 residues. V shed 5 bases and J shed 8 bases, with 15 bases lying between them. The CDR3 DNA reads as TGCGCCAGCAGTTGGGACACCCAAGGAGAAGCTTTCTTT. It specifies CASSWDTQGEAFF.

The sample holds a few counts of this clone. The chain is built from TRBV14 and TRBJ1-4; 7 bases fit TRBD1. The germline gives CDR1 SGHDN, CDR2 FVKESK. V lost 4 bases and J lost 4; bases outside the gene matches: 6. The CDR3 has 15 residues. DNA of the CDR3: TGTGCCAGCAGCCCAGGGGGACAGTTTAATGAAAAACTGTTTTTT. This encodes CASSPGGQFNEKLFF.

The chain is built from TRBV6-6 and TRBJ1-5; TRBD1 matches at 7 bases. J was trimmed by 6 bases and V by 0 bases; bases with no gene match: 8. In germline, CDR1 is MNHNY, CDR2 SVGAGI (reference sequence). CDR3 length: 16 amino acids. CDR3 amino acids: CASSYSGGADSQPQHF. The CDR3 DNA reads TGTGCCAGCAGTTACTCAGGGGGCGCCGATAGTCAGCCCCAGCATTTT.

The rearrangement uses TRBV7-2 and TRBJ1-1; no reliable D call. The CDR3 spans 12 residues. Trimming removed 1 base at V and 10 bases at J, with 10 bases between. CDR1 and CDR2 from the germline V gene are SGHTA and FQGNSA. The CDR3 reads CASSLGGNGAFF. For the CDR3, the DNA is TGTGCCAGCAGCTTAGGCGGGAATGGAGCTTTCTTT.

CDR3 residues: CASTLSYRENTEAFF. The CDR3 DNA is TGTGCCAGCACCCTCTCGTACAGGGAGAACACTGAAGCTTTCTTT. The V call is TRBV4-2, the J call TRBJ1-1, with D tentatively TRBD1 (6 bases). CDR1 LGHNA and CDR2 YNFKEQ come from the germline V gene. V lost 7 bases to trimming and J lost 1 base, with 16 bases between them. CDR3 size: 15 residues.

The chain links TRBV12-3 or TRBV12-4 to TRBJ1-2; D remains ambiguous. The CDR3 contains 12 residues. Trimming cost V 4 bases and J 4 bases, with 7 bases left between them. The CDR3 sequence: CASSSHSYGYTF. The CDR3 nucleotides read TGTGCCAGCAGTTCCCACAGCTATGGCTACACCTTC.

The CDR3 nucleotides are TGTGCCAGCACATACAGGGGGTCTGTGAACACTGAAGCTTTCTTT. Amino acid sequence: CASTYRGSVNTEAFF. V is TRBV25-1 and J is TRBJ1-1; 8 bases align to TRBD1. The germline gives CDR1 MGHDK, CDR2 SYGVNS. V trimming: 7 bases; J trimming: 0 bases; junction bases outside the gene matches: 7. This CDR3 is built from 15 residues.

The rearrangement uses TRBV3-1 (or the pseudogene TRBV3-2) and TRBJ1-1, with D perhaps TRBD1 (6 bases). Germline V gene sequence: CDR1 LGHDT, CDR2 YNNKEL (reference sequence). The CDR3 consists of 15 residues. V was cut by 1 base and J by 0 bases, with 9 bases left in between. The DNA of the CDR3 is TGTGCCAGCAGCCAAGCCGGACAGCTGAACACTGAAGCTTTCTTT. Its protein product is CASSQAGQLNTEAFF.

The genes are TRBV27 and TRBJ1-2, with D maybe TRBD1 (5 bases). V lost 5 bases to trimming and J lost 8 bases, with 12 bases between them. The CDR3 loop spans 12 amino acids. Germline CDR1 MNHEY, CDR2 SMNVEV (reference sequence). CDR3 nucleotide sequence: TGTGCCAGCAGTCTGGGGGGGAGAGGCTACACCTTC. It codes for CASSLGGRGYTF.

This chain links TRBV10-1 with TRBJ2-5; a weak D match, TRBD1 (5 bases). Trimming shortened V by 0 bases and J by 5 bases, and 10 bases separated the two germline ends. The CDR3 loop spans 14 amino acids. The germline gives CDR1 WNHNN, CDR2 SYGVQD (reference sequence). The CDR3 loop is CASSESGRVETQYF. CDR3 nucleotide sequence: TGCGCCAGCAGTGAGTCGGGCAGGGTGGAGACCCAGTACTTC.

This chain joins TRBV3-1 (or the pseudogene TRBV3-2) and TRBJ2-4; 8 nucleotides align to TRBD1. J gave up 6 bases and V 9 bases, and 4 bases lay outside the gene matches. This CDR3 contains 12 residues. Germline CDR1 and CDR2: LGHDT and YNNKEL (reference sequence). CDR3 region: CARTDRVNIQYF. The CDR3 DNA sequence: TGTGCCAGGACGGACAGGGTAAACATTCAGTACTTC.

The gene calls are TRBV7-2 and TRBJ2-7, with D hard to call. This CDR3 contains 14 residues. The germline V gene has CDR1 SGHTA and CDR2 FQGNSA. V gave up 3 bases and J gave up 1 base, with 10 bases separating them. The CDR3 spells CASSFPGVSYEQYF. The CDR3 DNA sequence: TGTGCCAGCAGCTTTCCCGGTGTTTCCTACGAGCAGTACTTC.

This clone was seen more than once but under ten times. The CDR3 sequence: CASSPPGRPDTQYF. CDR3 bases: TGTGCCAGCAGTCCTCCGGGGAGGCCCGATACGCAGTATTTT. V gene TRBV7-9 combines with J gene TRBJ2-3, with D tentatively TRBD2 (6 bases). Germline V lookup: CDR1 SEHNR, CDR2 FQNEAQ (reference sequence). V shed 6 bases and J shed 6 bases, with 16 bases lying between them. The CDR3 extends over 14 amino acids. The whole variable domain, filled in from reference TRBV7-9 and TRBJ2-3, reads DTGVSQNPRHKITKRGQNVTFRCDPISEHNRLYWYRQTLGQGPEFLTYFQNEAQLEKSRLLSDRFSAERPKGSFSTLEIQRTEQGDSAMYLCASSPPGRPDTQYFGPGTRLTVL.

This clone has only a few counts. The gene calls are TRBV7-2 and TRBJ1-1, with 9 bases identical to TRBD1. J lost 8 bases, V lost 3 bases, and 10 bases had no gene match. This CDR3 has 15 residues. Germline lookup yields CDR1 SGHTA and CDR2 FQGNSA. The CDR3 region is CASSFPTGGKAEAFF. The DNA of the CDR3 is TGTGCCAGCAGCTTTCCTACAGGGGGCAAAGCAGAAGCTTTCTTT. Looking up the rest from reference TRBV7-2 and TRBJ1-1 gives the full variable domain: GAGVSQSPSNKVTEKGKDVELRCDPISGHTALYWYRQSLGQGLEFLIYFQGNSAPDKSGLPSDRFSAERTGGSVSTLTIQRTQQEDSAVYLCASSFPTGGKAEAFFGQGTRLTVV.

The CDR3 region has the DNA TGTGCCAGCAGCCACCCAAACAGACCCCGTGCCGATACGCAGTATTTT. Amino acids: CASSHPNRPRADTQYF. J is TRBJ2-3 and V is TRBV7-8; unclear D gene. The CDR3 consists of 16 residues. V was pared by 5 bases and J by 6 bases, with 21 bases between. Germline CDR1 is SGHVS and CDR2 is FQNEAQ.

Only one count was recorded for this clone. This chain links TRBV5-1 with TRBJ2-1; the match to TRBD1 covers 9 bases. Germline V gene sequence: CDR1 SGHRS, CDR2 YFSETQ. The CDR3 extends over 15 amino acids. V was pared by 3 bases and J by 3 bases, with 4 bases of the junction left unmatched. This CDR3 reads CASSSGQGNYNEQFF. For the CDR3, the DNA is TGCGCCAGCAGCTCGGGACAGGGTAACTACAATGAGCAGTTCTTC.

As regards this clone: Within the sample, other DNA sequences also encode this same CDR3. The chain uses TRBV7-2 and TRBJ1-6; no firm D call. The V gene's germline CDR1 is SGHTA and CDR2 FQGNSA. The CDR3 is 14 amino acids. The ends were cut back, 3 bases at V and 5 bases at J, with 8 bases in the middle. CDR3 loop: CASSLVADNSPLHF. CDR3 in DNA: TGTGCCAGCAGCTTGGTCGCAGATAATTCACCCCTCCACTTT.

As regards this clone: Other nucleotide sequences from this sample produce the same CDR3. The rearrangement joins TRBV24-1 to TRBJ1-3; a possible D gene is TRBD1 (5 bases). Trimming cost V 8 bases and J 0 bases, with 10 bases left between them. The CDR3 runs 14 residues. The germline V gene has CDR1 KGHDR and CDR2 SFDVKD. CDR3 coding DNA: TGTGCCACCACCCCGGACAACTCTGGAAACACCATATATTTT. As protein: CATTPDNSGNTIYF.

The rearrangement joins TRBV11-2 to TRBJ1-2; D not certain. V dropped 5 bases and J dropped 6 bases, with 10 bases sitting between them. Germline V gives CDR1 SGHAT, CDR2 FQNNGV. The CDR3 covers 12 residues. The CDR3 DNA reads TGTGCCAGCAGCCCCAACGGGAATGGCTACACCTTC. Its translation is CASSPNGNGYTF.

CDR3 in amino acids: CASSYIAGGEAFF. The CDR3 DNA reads as TGTGCCAGCAGTTACATCGCAGGAGGTGAAGCTTTCTTT. The V and J genes are TRBV6-6 and TRBJ1-1; D not resolved. This CDR3 contains 13 residues. CDR1 and CDR2 (germline): MNHNY, SVGAGI (reference sequence). The ends were cut back, 2 bases at V and 7 bases at J, with 11 bases in the middle.

V gene TRBV5-1 combines with J gene TRBJ2-5; tentatively, D is TRBD2 (6 bases). The ends were cut back, 3 bases at V and 2 bases at J, with 11 bases in the middle. The CDR3 loop spans 14 amino acids. CDR1 and CDR2 (germline): SGHRS, YFSETQ. DNA for the CDR3: TGCGCCAGCAGCTCTGGAGGAGGGCAAGAGACCCAGTACTTC. Translated: CASSSGGGQETQYF. The full variable domain, in which reference TRBV5-1 and TRBJ2-5 provide the parts outside the CDR3, is KAGVTQTPRYLIKTRGQQVTLSCSPISGHRSVSWYQQTPGQGLQFLFEYFSETQRNKGNFPGRFSGRQFSNSRSEMNVSTLELGDSALYLCASSSGGGQETQYFGPGTRLLVL.

The rearrangement links TRBV2 to TRBJ2-7, with 7 bases identical to TRBD1. Germline V gene data show CDR1 as SNHLY and CDR2 as FYNNEI. V was pared by 5 bases and J by 3 bases, with 13 bases of the junction left unmatched. The CDR3 is made up of 16 amino acids. This CDR3 is CASSPTGDGGGYEQYF. CDR3 sequence (DNA): TGTGCCAGCAGTCCAACAGGGGATGGAGGAGGCTACGAGCAGTACTTC.

The rearrangement joins TRBV5-6 to TRBJ1-6; D unclear. V dropped 4 bases and J dropped 7 bases, with 12 bases sitting between them. CDR1 SGHDT and CDR2 YYEEEE come from the germline V gene. The CDR3 is made up of 14 amino acids. CDR3 in amino acids: CASSPIAENSPLHF. The CDR3 DNA reads as TGTGCCAGCAGCCCTATAGCGGAGAATTCACCCCTCCACTTT.

V usage is TRBV5-1 and J usage is TRBJ2-1; TRBD1 is a possible D gene (6 bases). V was cut by 4 bases and J by 1 base, with 15 bases left in between. The CDR3 contains 16 residues. CDR1 and CDR2 from the germline V gene are SGHRS and YFSETQ. The CDR3 DNA is TGCGCCAGCAGCGCGGACAGCCCGAGGTCCTACAATGAGCAGTTCTTC. Translated: CASSADSPRSYNEQFF.

This chain links TRBV6-2 or TRBV6-3 with TRBJ2-7, with D uncertain. CDR1 MNHEY and CDR2 SVGEGT come from the germline V gene. Trimming stripped 5 bases from V and 0 bases from J, with 5 bases between. The CDR3 contains 12 residues. The CDR3 DNA is TGTGCCAGCAGTCGTAGCTCCTACGAGCAGTACTTC. Protein: CASSRSSYEQYF.

This clone appeared a few times. The chain has TRBV7-9 and TRBJ1-5; maybe TRBD1 (6 bases). Per the germline V gene, CDR1 is SEHNR and CDR2 is FQNEAQ (reference sequence). The CDR3 length is 13 residues. V was pared by 3 bases and J by 5 bases, with 8 bases between. The DNA of the CDR3 is TGTGCCAGCAGCTTGTCAGGGGATCAGCCCCAGCATTTT. As protein: CASSLSGDQPQHF.